These 28 T cell receptor beta chains came from one sample sequenced in a study of identical twins. TCRdb used MiXCR to reprocess the 5' RACE reads, holding one entry per CDR3 protein. The sample holds 200,000 to 250,000 distinct CDR3 sequences, approximately 5.9% seen once. The data were also submitted as part of a second study, on T cells expressing NK-cell markers.

Sequenced sample: CD8+ T cells sorted from blood. The receptor source for this set is a woman between 18 and 30 years old in good health.

The rearrangement uses TRBV27 and TRBJ1-1, with D unresolved. V was cut by 5 bases and J by 1 base, with 11 bases left in between. CDR3 length equals 14 residues. The germline gives CDR1 MNHEY, CDR2 SMNVEV (reference sequence). CDR3 in DNA: TGTGCCAGCAGTGACGGCAGTCAGAACACTGAAGCTTTCTTT. This codes for CASSDGSQNTEAFF.

The V call is TRBV29-1, the J call TRBJ2-7, with D perhaps matching TRBD1 or TRBD2 (6 bases each). There are 14 residues in the CDR3. V lost 7 bases, J lost 3 bases, and 19 bases lay in between. In germline, CDR1 is SQVTM, CDR2 ANQGSEA. As DNA, the CDR3 is TGCAGCGCCACGGGGGCGACAGACGTCTACGAGCAGTACTTC. Translated: CSATGATDVYEQYF.

The rearrangement links TRBV2 to TRBJ2-3; no definite D call. The germline CDR1 and CDR2 sequences are SNHLY and FYNNEI. The V end was cut by 9 bases, the J end by 0 bases, with 16 bases between. The CDR3 loop spans 15 amino acids. Here the CDR3 reads CASYRNSYSTDTQYF. CDR3 nucleotides: TGTGCCAGTTATAGGAACAGCTATAGCACAGATACGCAGTATTTT.

This clonotype occurred a few times. The chain combines TRBV4-3 with TRBJ2-7; TRBD1 agrees at 10 bases. J gave up 3 bases and V 4 bases, and 6 bases lay outside the gene matches. The CDR3 consists of 15 residues. Germline loops: CDR1 LGHNA, CDR2 YSLEER. The DNA of the CDR3 is TGCGCCAGCAGCCCTTCCGGGACAGGGGACTACGAGCAGTACTTC. It is translated as CASSPSGTGDYEQYF.

The rearrangement joins TRBV19 to TRBJ2-7; 12 bases match TRBD1. CDR1 LNHDA and CDR2 SQIVND come from the germline V gene (reference sequence). CDR3 length: 13 residues. J gave up 7 bases and V 8 bases, and 6 bases lay outside the gene matches. CDR3 residues: CASGTGGISEQYF. CDR3 nucleotides: TGTGCCAGTGGGACAGGGGGCATCTCAGAGCAGTACTTC.

This clonotype came up a few times. The chain uses TRBV6-6 and TRBJ2-3; the D is unclear. CDR3 length equals 11 residues. Per germline, CDR1 MNHNY and CDR2 SVGAGI (reference sequence). V shed 6 bases and J shed 3 bases, with 4 bases lying between them. The CDR3 protein is CASRMTDTQYF. In nucleotides, the CDR3 is TGTGCCAGCAGAATGACAGATACGCAGTATTTT.

This clonotype was observed a handful of times. This chain connects TRBV14 to TRBJ2-3; the D is unclear. CDR3 length: 13 amino acids. Germline V lookup: CDR1 SGHDN, CDR2 FVKESK. The V and J ends lost 4 bases and 1 base respectively, with 6 bases between them. The CDR3 region is CASSPHRTDTQYF. CDR3 sequence (DNA): TGTGCCAGCAGCCCCCACCGCACAGATACGCAGTATTTT.

V and J are TRBV2 and TRBJ1-1, with 7 nucleotides matching TRBD1. Germline V gene data show CDR1 as SNHLY and CDR2 as FYNNEI. The CDR3 runs 14 residues. V gave up 6 bases and J gave up 4 bases; unmatched junction bases: 8. The DNA for the CDR3 is TGTGCCAGCAGGCCCACAGGGGATCGCACTGAAGCTTTCTTT. Protein product: CASRPTGDRTEAFF.

This chain joins TRBV10-3 and TRBJ2-6; D is perhaps TRBD1 or TRBD2 (5 bases each). V was cut by 2 bases and J by 0 bases, with 11 bases left in between. Germline CDR1 ENHRY, CDR2 SYGVKD. The CDR3 loop spans 17 amino acids. CDR3 amino acids: CAISERDEPSGANVLTF. DNA of the CDR3: TGTGCCATCAGTGAGAGGGACGAACCCTCTGGGGCCAACGTCCTGACTTTC.

This clonotype has a count of ten or more. The rearrangement uses TRBV5-1 and TRBJ2-7; 8 bases are a match to TRBD1. Germline assignment: CDR1 SGHRS and CDR2 YFSETQ. CDR3 size: 14 residues. After removal of 0 bases from V and 3 bases from J, the junction contained 2 bases not matched to a gene. The CDR3 loop reads CASSLGQGIYEQYF. CDR3 nucleotides: TGCGCCAGCAGCTTGGGACAGGGGATCTACGAGCAGTACTTC. Combining the CDR3 with reference TRBV5-1 and TRBJ2-7 gives the whole variable domain KAGVTQTPRYLIKTRGQQVTLSCSPISGHRSVSWYQQTPGQGLQFLFEYFSETQRNKGNFPGRFSGRQFSNSRSEMNVSTLELGDSALYLCASSLGQGIYEQYFGPGTRLTVT.

This clonotype occurred a few times. The chain links TRBV2 to TRBJ1-2, with 9 nucleotides matching TRBD1. V lost 7 bases, J lost 2 bases, and 8 bases stayed unmatched. The CDR3 extends over 15 amino acids. Germline CDR1 SNHLY, CDR2 FYNNEI. This CDR3 reads CASIFGGTGNYGYTF. CDR3 DNA sequence: TGTGCCAGCATTTTCGGCGGGACAGGGAACTATGGCTACACCTTC.

This clonotype came up many times. This sequence joins TRBV5-1 and TRBJ2-1, with a possible D match to TRBD2 (6 bases). Germline-derived CDR1 and CDR2 are SGHRS and YFSETQ. Trimming took 1 base from V and 5 from J, leaving 13 bases between them. The CDR3 spans 15 residues. The CDR3 nucleotides read TGCGCCAGCAGCTTGACCGGAGGGACTCACAATGAGCAGTTCTTC. The encoded protein is CASSLTGGTHNEQFF. Based on the CDR3 plus reference TRBV5-1 and TRBJ2-1, the full variable domain is KAGVTQTPRYLIKTRGQQVTLSCSPISGHRSVSWYQQTPGQGLQFLFEYFSETQRNKGNFPGRFSGRQFSNSRSEMNVSTLELGDSALYLCASSLTGGTHNEQFFGPGTRLTVL.

This clonotype was detected a few times. One end of the junction does not line up with germline, which may come from a read error. The V and J genes are TRBV29-1 and TRBJ2-3; 7 bases are a match to TRBD1. Germline CDR1 is SQVTM and CDR2 is ANQGSEA. The CDR3 runs 11 residues. The DNA for the CDR3 is TGCAGCGGGACAGGCACCGATACGCAGTATTTT. The encoded protein is CSGTGTDTQYF.

This clonotype was found a few times. The J gene is TRBJ2-3, the V gene TRBV30; D possibly corresponds to TRBD1 (5 bases). V was shortened by 0 bases and J by 3 bases, with 13 bases between the two germline ends. This CDR3 contains 15 residues. Looked up from germline, CDR1 is GTSNPN and CDR2 is SVGIG (reference sequence). The CDR3 reads CAWSVLLQGTDTQYF. The DNA of the CDR3 is TGTGCCTGGAGTGTTCTGTTGCAGGGAACAGATACGCAGTATTTT.

The V gene is TRBV5-1, the J gene TRBJ1-2; no reliable D call. The CDR3 runs 13 residues. In germline, CDR1 is SGHRS, CDR2 YFSETQ. The V end lost 0 bases, the J end lost 5 bases, and 8 bases lay between the germline ends. This chain's CDR3 is CASSLAGVYGYTF. The CDR3 DNA is TGCGCCAGCAGCTTGGCCGGAGTGTATGGCTACACCTTC.

In this sample, this clonotype turned up a few times. The gene calls are TRBV7-9 and TRBJ1-2; no firm D call. This CDR3 is built from 15 residues. Trimming removed 5 bases at V and 2 bases at J, with 15 bases between. Germline V gene data show CDR1 as SEHNR and CDR2 as FQNEAQ (reference sequence). The chain's CDR3 is CASSMLGEFNYGYTF. As DNA, the CDR3 is TGTGCCAGCAGCATGCTAGGAGAGTTCAACTATGGCTACACCTTC.

This clonotype appeared a few times. The DNA of the CDR3 is TGCAGTGCTTGGGACAGGGAAAGGATGGGCACTGAAGCTTTCTTT. Amino acids: CSAWDRERMGTEAFF. The V call is TRBV20-1, the J call TRBJ1-1, with TRBD1 matching 9 bases. Germline V CDR1 and CDR2: DFQATT, SNEGSKA (reference sequence). CDR3 length: 15 amino acids. The junction had 11 bases not matched to a gene; V was cut back by 5 bases and J by 4 bases.

The chain recombines TRBV7-9 with TRBJ2-3, with a tentative D call TRBD2 (5 bases). The CDR3 loop spans 15 amino acids. With 5 bases removed from V and 4 bases from J, the gap between germline ends came to 16 bases. Germline V gives CDR1 SEHNR, CDR2 FQNEAQ (reference sequence). Written as DNA, the CDR3 is TGTGCCAGCAGCGCCGGGATCATAGTTGCAGATACGCAGTATTTT. It specifies CASSAGIIVADTQYF.

This clonotype was counted only a few times. The chain joins TRBV19 to TRBJ2-5; D is ambiguous. The germline V and J ends were trimmed by 10 bases and 4 bases, with 7 bases remaining between them. The germline V gene encodes CDR1 LNHDA and CDR2 SQIVND (reference sequence). This CDR3 comprises 10 residues. The CDR3: CAIFGETQYF. CDR3 sequence (DNA): TGTGCCATATTTGGAGAGACCCAGTACTTC.

The chain employs TRBV6-2 or TRBV6-3 and TRBJ2-3; D possibly uses TRBD1 or TRBD2 (5 bases each). Trimming took 2 bases from V and 0 from J, leaving 12 bases between them. The CDR3 runs to 16 residues. Germline loops: CDR1 MNHEY, CDR2 SVGEGT. The CDR3 loop is CASSYIGTVSTDTQYF. The CDR3 DNA sequence: TGTGCCAGCAGTTACATCGGGACGGTGAGCACAGATACGCAGTATTTT.

This clonotype has just a few counts. The rearrangement uses TRBV27 and TRBJ2-5, with TRBD1 matching over 7 bases. With V trimmed by 6 bases and J by 2 bases, 6 bases remained unmatched. This CDR3 is 14 amino acids long. Germline V gene data show CDR1 as MNHEY and CDR2 as SMNVEV (reference sequence). In DNA, the CDR3 is TGTGCCAGCAGCCCCCAGGGGGTACAAGAGACCCAGTACTTC. Its translation: CASSPQGVQETQYF.

This chain uses TRBV11-2 with TRBJ2-1; TRBD2 agrees at 16 bases. From germline, CDR1 is SGHAT and CDR2 FQNNGV. The CDR3 has 20 amino acids. With V trimmed by 2 bases and J by 9 bases, 16 bases remained unmatched. CDR3 DNA sequence: TGTGCCAGCAGCTTAACCGGGACTAGCGGGGGGGCGGTGGGGCTAAGTGAGCAGTTCTTC. As protein: CASSLTGTSGGAVGLSEQFF.

This clonotype has just a few counts. The chain is built from TRBV5-5 and TRBJ2-1; TRBD2 matches 8 bases. CDR1 is SGHKS and CDR2 is YYEKEE in the germline V gene (reference sequence). The CDR3 runs to 15 residues. J gave up 7 bases and V 4 bases, and 10 bases lay outside the gene matches. CDR3 region: CASSLFAGGGNEQFF. CDR3 coding DNA: TGTGCCAGCAGCCTCTTTGCGGGAGGTGGGAATGAGCAGTTCTTC. The whole variable domain, filled in from reference TRBV5-5 and TRBJ2-1, reads DAGVTQSPTHLIKTRGQQVTLRCSPISGHKSVSWYQQVLGQGPQFIFQYYEKEERGRGNFPDRFSARQFPNYSSELNVNALLLGDSALYLCASSLFAGGGNEQFFGPGTRLTVL.

This clonotype occurred many times. The chain employs TRBV7-2 and TRBJ2-3; D is unclear. CDR1 and CDR2 (germline): SGHTA, FQGNSA. The CDR3 is made up of 16 amino acids. Between the trimmed V and J ends, which lost 1 base and 2 bases, there was a span of 13 bases. In DNA form, the CDR3 reads TGTGCCAGCAGCTTAGGGGTCCTTCGCTTCACAGATACGCAGTATTTT. Translation: CASSLGVLRFTDTQYF.

In this sample, this clonotype turned up many times. The chain joins TRBV2 to TRBJ2-2; 7 nucleotides match TRBD1. CDR1 is SNHLY and CDR2 is FYNNEI in the germline V gene. Trimming removed 6 bases from V and 0 bases from J; junction bases left unmatched: 4. The CDR3 extends over 15 amino acids. The CDR3 DNA reads TGTGCCAGCAGCGGACAGGTTTCGAACACCGGGGAGCTGTTTTTT. This codes for CASSGQVSNTGELFF.

This clonotype was counted a few times. The chain joins TRBV7-9 to TRBJ1-5; D remains ambiguous. This CDR3 has 12 amino acids. The V end lost 7 bases, the J end lost 6 bases, and 10 bases lay between the germline ends. From germline, CDR1 is SEHNR and CDR2 FQNEAQ (reference sequence). DNA of the CDR3: TGTGCCAGCACCGATGGGCCTCAGCCCCAGCATTTT. Translation: CASTDGPQPQHF.

This rearrangement joins TRBV4-3 to TRBJ2-1; 10 bases fit TRBD2. CDR3 length: 17 amino acids. V shed 3 bases, J shed 7 bases, and the junction held 12 bases outside the gene matches. Germline V gives CDR1 LGHNA, CDR2 YSLEER. The CDR3 spells CASSHAPATSGQNEQFF. CDR3 DNA: TGCGCCAGCAGCCACGCGCCTGCGACTAGCGGGCAGAATGAGCAGTTCTTC.

This clonotype was recorded at least ten times. The rearrangement joins TRBV4-2 to TRBJ1-5, with 8 bases aligning to TRBD1. V lost 5 bases and J lost 2; bases outside the gene matches: 5. The V gene's germline CDR1 is LGHNA and CDR2 YNFKEQ. The CDR3 runs 15 residues. Here the CDR3 reads CASSSGGRGNQPQHF. CDR3 DNA: TGTGCCAGCAGCTCAGGGGGCAGGGGCAATCAGCCCCAGCATTTT.